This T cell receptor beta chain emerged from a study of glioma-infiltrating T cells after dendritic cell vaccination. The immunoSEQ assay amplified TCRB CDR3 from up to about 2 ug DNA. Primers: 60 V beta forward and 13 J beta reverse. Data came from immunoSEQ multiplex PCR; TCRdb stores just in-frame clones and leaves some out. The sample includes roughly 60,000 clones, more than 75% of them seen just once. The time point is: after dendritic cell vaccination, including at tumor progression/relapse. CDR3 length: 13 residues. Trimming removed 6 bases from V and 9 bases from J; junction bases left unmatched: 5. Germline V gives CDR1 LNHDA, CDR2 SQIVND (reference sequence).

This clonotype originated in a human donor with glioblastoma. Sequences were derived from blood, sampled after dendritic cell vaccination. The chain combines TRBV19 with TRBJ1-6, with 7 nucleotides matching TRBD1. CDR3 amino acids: CASSRDRSSPLHF. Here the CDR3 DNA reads TGTGCCAGTAGCAGGGACAGAAGTTCACCCCTCCACTTT.